This T cell receptor (beta chain) is drawn from a study of CD8+CD57+ T cells in acquired aplastic anemia (dated by TCRdb to 2016 to 2019). The study in broad terms: Extracted DNA from sorted CD4+ and CD8+ cells averaged approximately 3 ug, ranging from about 0.19 to 30 ug. CD8+CD57+ expansion was defined as frequency above the mean frequency observed in healthy subjects. Findings and caveats that apply to the study as a whole: Roughly 31 CD8+ CDR3 sequences were shared between patients and controls but appeared highly expressed in patients and within their immunodominant clones. CD8+ Simpson's diversity did not differ significantly between patients and healthy controls (P=0.060).

Many counts were recorded for this clonotype. Its cognate antigen has yet to be identified. No quality values exist for individual bases; no much larger clone is one base distant. Genomic DNA served as template for TCR beta VDJ combination and CDR3 sequence profiling. An Illumina HiSeq 2000 was used for TCR repertoire sequencing. Per the original workflow: Repertoires were assessed using TRBV/TRBJ rearrangement plots, CDR3 size and DJ length profiles, and Simpson's diversity index. The most abundant DNA sequence in the deep sequencing data was defined as the immunodominant clone. CDR3 amino acid sequences were screened for sharing across subjects and were compared with published repertoires and the VDJdb database. TCRdb redid the processing of the public reads, applying fastp at Q25 and MiXCR, and retained in-frame beta chains. Rows with one shared CDR3 protein collapse into an entry with the most common genes and DNA. TCRdb's processing, not the authors' own work, is the source of the V and J calls. Here the sample has 450,000 to 550,000 distinct CDR3 sequences; roughly a third occur a single time. The ten largest account for nearly 0.85% of the sample.

Patients chosen for sequencing had shown expansion of CD8+CD57+ cells by flow cytometry. All patients had severe acquired aplastic anemia diagnosed by International Study of Aplastic Anemia and Agranulocytosis and Camitta criteria. No therapy had been received by the patients at the time of blood sampling. In the study, sorted CD4+ and CD8+ blood T cells from patients with severe aplastic anemia and from healthy subjects underwent deep sequencing of TCR repertoires. In the USA, patient enrollment took place under clinicaltrials.gov protocols 00001620, 01623167, 00001397, 00071045, 00081523 and 00961064. Ficoll-Paque density gradient centrifugation was used to isolate peripheral blood mononuclear cells. Before DNA extraction, CD4+ and CD8+ T cells were sorted with FACS or magnetic beads. CDR1 is given as LNHDA and CDR2 as SQIVND, both from the germline V gene (reference sequence). The CDR3 covers 15 residues, taking in both the cysteine and the phenylalanine. The DNA shown is the 45-base CDR3, in frame from base 1. V gives up 1 base and J gives up 0 bases, and the segment between their germline ends measures 7 bases.

Source material: sorted CD4+, CD8+, or CD8+CD57+ T cells (not recorded which) from PBMCs. The rearranged segments are TRBV19 and TRBJ2-4; the D gene is possibly TRBD2, with 6 bases matching. This TCR derives from a human donor with aplastic anemia. The base sequence is TGTGCCAGTAGTATAGTGGGACTAGCCAAAAACATTCAGTACTTC. Its amino acids are CASSIVGLAKNIQYF.